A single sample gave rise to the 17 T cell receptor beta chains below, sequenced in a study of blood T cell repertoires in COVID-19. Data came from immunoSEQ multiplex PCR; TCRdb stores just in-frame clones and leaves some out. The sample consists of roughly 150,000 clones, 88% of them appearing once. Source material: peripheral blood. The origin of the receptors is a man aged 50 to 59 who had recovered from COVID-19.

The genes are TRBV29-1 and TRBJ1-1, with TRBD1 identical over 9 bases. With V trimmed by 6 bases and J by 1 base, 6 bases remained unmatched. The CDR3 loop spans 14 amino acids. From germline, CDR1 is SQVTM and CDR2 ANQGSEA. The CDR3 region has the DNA TGCAGCGTCGCCTCGGGACAGGGGAACACTGAAGCTTTCTTT. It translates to CSVASGQGNTEAFF.

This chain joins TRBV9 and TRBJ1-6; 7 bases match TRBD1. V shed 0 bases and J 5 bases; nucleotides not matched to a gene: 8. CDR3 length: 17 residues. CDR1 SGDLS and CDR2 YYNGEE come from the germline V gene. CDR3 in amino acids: CASSVAPQDRHNSPLHF. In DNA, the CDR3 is TGTGCCAGCAGCGTAGCTCCTCAGGACAGGCATAATTCACCCCTCCACTTT. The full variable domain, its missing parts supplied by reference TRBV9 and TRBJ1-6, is DSGVTQTPKHLITATGQRVTLRCSPRSGDLSVYWYQQSLDQGLQFLIQYYNGEERAKGNILERFSAQQFPDLHSELNLSSLELGDSALYFCASSVAPQDRHNSPLHFGNGTRLTVT.

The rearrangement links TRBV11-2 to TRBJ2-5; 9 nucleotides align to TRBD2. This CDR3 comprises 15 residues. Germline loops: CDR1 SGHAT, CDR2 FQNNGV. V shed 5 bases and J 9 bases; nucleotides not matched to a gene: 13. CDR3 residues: CASSPERAGGRAQYF. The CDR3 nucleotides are TGTGCCAGCAGCCCCGAACGAGCGGGAGGTAGGGCCCAGTACTTC.

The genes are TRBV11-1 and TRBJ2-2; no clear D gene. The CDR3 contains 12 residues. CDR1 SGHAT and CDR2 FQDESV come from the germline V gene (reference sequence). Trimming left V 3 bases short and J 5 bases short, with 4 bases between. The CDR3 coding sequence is TGTGCCAGCAGCTTCTATACCGGGGAGCTGTTTTTT. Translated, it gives CASSFYTGELFF.

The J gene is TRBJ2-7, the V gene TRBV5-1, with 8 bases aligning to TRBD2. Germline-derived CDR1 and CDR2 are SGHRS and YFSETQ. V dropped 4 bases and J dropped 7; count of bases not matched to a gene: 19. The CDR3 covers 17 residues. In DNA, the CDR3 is TGCGCCAGCAGCCCGGGGAGACTAGCGACCGAGCTCGGGGAGCAGTACTTC. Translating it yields CASSPGRLATELGEQYF. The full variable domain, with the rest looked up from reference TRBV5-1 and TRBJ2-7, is KAGVTQTPRYLIKTRGQQVTLSCSPISGHRSVSWYQQTPGQGLQFLFEYFSETQRNKGNFPGRFSGRQFSNSRSEMNVSTLELGDSALYLCASSPGRLATELGEQYFGPGTRLTVT.

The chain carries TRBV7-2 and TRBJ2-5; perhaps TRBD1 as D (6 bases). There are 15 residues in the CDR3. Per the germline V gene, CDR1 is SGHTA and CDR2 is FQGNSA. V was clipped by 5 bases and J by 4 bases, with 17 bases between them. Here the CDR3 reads CASSQNGKQGETQYF. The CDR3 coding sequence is TGTGCCAGCAGCCAGAATGGGAAACAGGGAGAGACCCAGTACTTC.

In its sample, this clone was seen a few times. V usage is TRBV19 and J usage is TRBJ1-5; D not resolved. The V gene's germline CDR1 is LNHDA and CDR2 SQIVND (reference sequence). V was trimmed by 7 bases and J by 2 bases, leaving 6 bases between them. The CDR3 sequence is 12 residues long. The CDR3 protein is CASTQGNQPQHF. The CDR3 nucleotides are TGTGCCAGTACCCAGGGCAATCAGCCCCAGCATTTT.

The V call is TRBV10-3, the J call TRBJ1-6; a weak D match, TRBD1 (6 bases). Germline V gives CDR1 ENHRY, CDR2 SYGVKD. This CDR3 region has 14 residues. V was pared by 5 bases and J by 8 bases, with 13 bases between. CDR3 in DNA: TGTGCCATCAGTCCACAGGGACGCGATTCACCCCTCCACTTT. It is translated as CAISPQGRDSPLHF.

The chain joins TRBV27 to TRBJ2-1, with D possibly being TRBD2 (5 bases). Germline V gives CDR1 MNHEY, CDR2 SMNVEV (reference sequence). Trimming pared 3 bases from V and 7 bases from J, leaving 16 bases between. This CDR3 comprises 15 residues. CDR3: CASSFLAHKGNEQFF. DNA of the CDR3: TGTGCCAGCAGTTTCCTAGCTCATAAGGGAAATGAGCAGTTCTTC.

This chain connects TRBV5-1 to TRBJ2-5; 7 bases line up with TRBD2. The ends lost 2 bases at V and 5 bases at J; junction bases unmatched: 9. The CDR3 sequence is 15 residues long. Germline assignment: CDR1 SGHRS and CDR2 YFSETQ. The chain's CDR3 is CASSLGVGGSETQYF. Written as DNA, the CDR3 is TGCGCCAGCAGCTTAGGGGTCGGGGGGTCGGAGACCCAGTACTTC.

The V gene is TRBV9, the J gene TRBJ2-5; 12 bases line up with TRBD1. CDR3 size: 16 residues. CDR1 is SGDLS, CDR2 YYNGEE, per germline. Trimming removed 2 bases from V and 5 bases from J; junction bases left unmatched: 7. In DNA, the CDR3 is TGTGCCAGCAGCGTGGGGGACAGGGGGCTCAGTGAGACCCAGTACTTC. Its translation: CASSVGDRGLSETQYF. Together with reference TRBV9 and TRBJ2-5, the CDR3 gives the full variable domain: DSGVTQTPKHLITATGQRVTLRCSPRSGDLSVYWYQQSLDQGLQFLIQYYNGEERAKGNILERFSAQQFPDLHSELNLSSLELGDSALYFCASSVGDRGLSETQYFGPGTRLLVL.

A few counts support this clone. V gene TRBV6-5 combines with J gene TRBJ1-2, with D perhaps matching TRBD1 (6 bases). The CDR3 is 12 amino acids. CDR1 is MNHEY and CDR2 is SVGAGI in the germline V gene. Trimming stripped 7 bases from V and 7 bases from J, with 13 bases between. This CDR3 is CASTQGRGGYTF. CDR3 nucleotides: TGTGCCAGCACACAGGGTAGGGGTGGCTACACCTTC.

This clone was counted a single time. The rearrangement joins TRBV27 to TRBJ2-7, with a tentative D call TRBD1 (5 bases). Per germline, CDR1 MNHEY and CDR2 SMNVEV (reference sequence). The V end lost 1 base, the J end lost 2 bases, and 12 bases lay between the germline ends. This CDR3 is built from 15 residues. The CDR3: CASSLFLGRPYEQYF. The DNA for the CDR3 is TGTGCCAGCAGTTTATTCTTGGGGCGCCCCTACGAGCAGTACTTC.

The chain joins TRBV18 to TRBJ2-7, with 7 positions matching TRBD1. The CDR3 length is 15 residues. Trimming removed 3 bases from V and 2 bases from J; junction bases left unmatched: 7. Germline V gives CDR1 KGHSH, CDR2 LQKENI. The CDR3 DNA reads TGTGCCAGCTCACCCAAAGACAGGGTGGCCTACGAGCAGTACTTC. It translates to CASSPKDRVAYEQYF. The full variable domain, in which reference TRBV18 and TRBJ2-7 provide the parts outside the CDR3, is NAGVMQNPRHLVRRRGQEARLRCSPMKGHSHVYWYRQLPEEGLKFMVYLQKENIIDESGMPKERFSAEFPKEGPSILRIQQVVRGDSAAYFCASSPKDRVAYEQYFGPGTRLTVT.

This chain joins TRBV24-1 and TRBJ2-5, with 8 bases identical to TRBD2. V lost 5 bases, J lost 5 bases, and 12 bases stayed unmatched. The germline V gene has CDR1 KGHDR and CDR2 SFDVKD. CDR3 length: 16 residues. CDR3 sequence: CATSGHSIAGRETQYF. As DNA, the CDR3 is TGTGCCACCAGTGGCCATAGTATAGCGGGACGGGAGACCCAGTACTTC.

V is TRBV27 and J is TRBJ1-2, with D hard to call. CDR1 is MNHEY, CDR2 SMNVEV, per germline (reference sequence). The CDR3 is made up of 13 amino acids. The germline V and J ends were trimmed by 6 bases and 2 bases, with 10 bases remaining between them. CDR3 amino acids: CASRPTENYGYTF. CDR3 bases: TGTGCCAGCAGACCTACAGAGAACTATGGCTACACCTTC.

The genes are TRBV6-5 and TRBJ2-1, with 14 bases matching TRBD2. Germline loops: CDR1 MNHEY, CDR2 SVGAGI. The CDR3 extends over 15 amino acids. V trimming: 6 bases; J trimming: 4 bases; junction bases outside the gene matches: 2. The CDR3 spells CASRTSGGVYNEQFF. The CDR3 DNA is TGTGCCAGCAGGACTAGCGGGGGGGTGTACAATGAGCAGTTCTTC.